Below, 20 T cell receptor beta chains from the same sample are listed, as sequenced in a study of blood T cells in healthy people across ages. For the second PCR, which ran for roughly 7 to 11 cycles, a sample-barcoded 5' primer and a J-beta primer mix were used. Each CDR3 protein is one row after TCRdb ran MiXCR on the 5' RACE reads. Of around 1.5 million distinct CDR3 sequences listed, approximately 32% were seen once; the top ten hold around 11%. The sequenced sample was blood. The receptors here all came from a woman aged 25 to 39 in good health.

The J gene is TRBJ1-1, the V gene TRBV29-1; D might be TRBD1 (5 bases). V lost 4 bases to trimming and J lost 2 bases, with 14 bases between them. The CDR3 sequence is 14 residues long. Germline V CDR1 and CDR2: SQVTM, ANQGSEA. CDR3 coding DNA: TGCAGCGTTGGTGTGGGGGGTCGTAACACTGAAGCTTTCTTT. Protein sequence: CSVGVGGRNTEAFF.

The V call is TRBV29-1, the J call TRBJ2-5, with a possible D match to TRBD1 (5 bases). The V and J ends lost 6 bases and 2 bases respectively, with 13 bases between them. This CDR3 is built from 13 residues. CDR1 and CDR2 (germline): SQVTM, ANQGSEA. CDR3 residues: CSVGATLQETQYF. The CDR3 DNA is TGCAGCGTAGGGGCAACCCTTCAAGAGACCCAGTACTTC.

The rearrangement links TRBV28 to TRBJ2-2; D assignment may be TRBD1 or TRBD2 (5 bases each). This CDR3 contains 16 residues. V lost 2 bases to trimming and J lost 6 bases, with 16 bases between them. Germline V lookup: CDR1 MDHEN, CDR2 SYDVKM. For the CDR3, the DNA is TGTGCCAGCAGTTTAAACGGGGCCACGAAATCCGGGGAGCTGTTTTTT. Its translation: CASSLNGATKSGELFF.

This clonotype was observed a few times. The gene calls are TRBV12-3 or TRBV12-4 and TRBJ1-1, with D possibly TRBD1 on 5 matching bases. V was clipped by 3 bases and J by 2 bases, with 10 bases between them. CDR3 length: 14 amino acids. In DNA, the CDR3 is TGTGCCAGCAGTTTTGAGGGGACCAACACTGAAGCTTTCTTT. It encodes CASSFEGTNTEAFF.

A few counts support this clonotype. The rearrangement uses TRBV9 and TRBJ2-3; D could derive from TRBD1 or TRBD2 (5 bases each). Trimming pared 6 bases from V and 3 bases from J, leaving 11 bases between. The germline CDR1 and CDR2 sequences are SGDLS and YYNGEE. There are 13 residues in the CDR3. DNA of the CDR3: TGTGCCAGCAATTTCGAGGGGACAGATACGCAGTATTTT. Translation: CASNFEGTDTQYF.

The rearrangement links TRBV30 to TRBJ2-7; unclear D gene. V lost 1 base and J lost 3, with 4 bases in between. CDR3 length: 11 residues. Germline V gene data show CDR1 as GTSNPN and CDR2 as SVGIG (reference sequence). The CDR3 here is CAWSGNYEQYF. Here the CDR3 DNA reads TGTGCCTGGAGTGGAAACTACGAGCAGTACTTC.

This clonotype was detected ten times or more. The chain links TRBV10-3 to TRBJ1-5, with a tentative D call TRBD1 (5 bases). Germline lookup yields CDR1 ENHRY and CDR2 SYGVKD. The CDR3 has 17 amino acids. Deletions cut 0 bases from V and 1 base from J, with 13 bases between. CDR3 DNA sequence: TGTGCCATCAGTGAGTCGGGTGCAGGGAGGAGCAATCAGCCCCAGCATTTT. Translation gives CAISESGAGRSNQPQHF.

CDR3 amino acids: CASSIGAGSYEQYF. The CDR3 DNA reads as TGTGCCAGTAGTATAGGAGCGGGCTCCTACGAGCAGTACTTC. V and J are TRBV19 and TRBJ2-7; D might be TRBD2 (6 bases). Between the trimmed V and J ends, which lost 1 base and 0 bases, there was a span of 7 bases. CDR3 size: 14 residues. Germline CDR1 LNHDA, CDR2 SQIVND (reference sequence).

This clonotype showed up just a few times. The rearrangement links TRBV11-2 to TRBJ2-7, with a tentative D call TRBD2 (5 bases). Trimming pared 3 bases from V and 1 base from J, leaving 13 bases between. There are 15 residues in the CDR3. From germline, CDR1 is SGHAT and CDR2 FQNNGV. CDR3: CASSFDSATSYEQYF. CDR3 in DNA: TGTGCCAGCAGCTTTGATAGCGCGACGTCCTACGAGCAGTACTTC.

The chain is built from TRBV2 and TRBJ2-1; D gene uncertain. The germline V gene encodes CDR1 SNHLY and CDR2 FYNNEI. Between the trimmed V and J ends, which lost 3 bases and 8 bases, there was a span of 5 bases. CDR3 length: 11 residues. CDR3 DNA: TGTGCCAGCAGTGAGATATATGAGCAGTTCTTC. Its translation: CASSEIYEQFF.

This clonotype turned up a few times. The chain is built from TRBV5-1 and TRBJ1-1; D is possibly TRBD1 (6 bases). Deletions cut 0 bases from V and 5 bases from J, with 14 bases between. Germline CDR1 SGHRS, CDR2 YFSETQ. The CDR3 is 15 residues long. As DNA, the CDR3 is TGCGCCAGCAGCTTGGTGGGGGGGCTGGAGACTGAAGCTTTCTTT. This codes for CASSLVGGLETEAFF.

There are a few counts of this clonotype. The chain recombines TRBV4-1 with TRBJ2-3; TRBD2 aligns across 8 bases. The junction had 15 bases not matched to a gene; V was cut back by 1 base and J by 3 bases. Germline V gene data show CDR1 as MGHRA and CDR2 as YSYEKL. The CDR3 contains 19 residues. The CDR3 reads CASSQVGLAGLPGTDTQYF. In nucleotides, the CDR3 is TGCGCCAGCAGCCAAGTGGGGCTAGCGGGCCTACCAGGAACAGATACGCAGTATTTT.

Remarks on this clonotype: This likely comes from a read error, as the CDR3 has no conserved phenylalanine or tryptophan at its end. The chain has TRBV9 and TRBJ1-1; no clear D gene. The germline gives CDR1 SGDLS, CDR2 YYNGEE. Between the trimmed V and J ends, which lost 0 bases and 7 bases, there was a span of 13 bases. The CDR3 consists of 14 residues. The CDR3 coding sequence is TGTGCCAGCAGCGTAGATGGAGGGTGGGGTGAAGCTTTCATT. This gives the protein CASSVDGGWGEAFI.

This chain uses TRBV12-3 or TRBV12-4 with TRBJ2-1, with TRBD2 identical over 14 bases. Unmatched junction bases numbered 12, after V lost 6 bases and J lost 5 bases. The length of the CDR3 is 18 residues. CDR3 nucleotide sequence: TGTGCCAGCAGCTTCCTCAAGCCGGGACTAGCGGGAGACAATGAGCAGTTCTTC. Protein sequence: CASSFLKPGLAGDNEQFF.

CDR3 sequence: CASSLGAVGFF. Written as DNA, the CDR3 is TGTGCCAGCAGTCTTGGGGCGGTAGGGTTCTTC. The chain links TRBV28 to TRBJ2-1, with D tentatively TRBD1 (5 bases). The CDR3 contains 11 residues. Trimming shortened V by 5 bases and J by 15 bases, and 14 bases separated the two germline ends. The germline CDR1 and CDR2 sequences are MDHEN and SYDVKM.

CDR3 in amino acids: CSASGRRGNQPQHF. The CDR3 DNA is TGCAGTGCTAGCGGCAGGCGCGGGAATCAGCCCCAGCATTTT. The gene calls are TRBV20-1 and TRBJ1-5; D is unresolved. Germline V gene sequence: CDR1 DFQATT, CDR2 SNEGSKA (reference sequence). V was shortened by 3 bases and J by 4 bases, with 13 bases between the two germline ends. CDR3 length: 14 amino acids.

In this sample, this clonotype turned up many times. This sequence joins TRBV25-1 and TRBJ2-3, with 7 positions matching TRBD1. Germline CDR1 reads MGHDK; CDR2 reads SYGVNS. The CDR3 has 16 amino acids. The trim removed 6 bases at V and 5 bases at J, leaving 14 bases unmatched. CDR3 nucleotide sequence: TGTGCCAGCAGCCCCCACCGAGGTAGGGGGCGAGATACGCAGTATTTT. This translates into CASSPHRGRGRDTQYF.

V is TRBV4-1 and J is TRBJ2-5; possibly TRBD1 or TRBD2 for D (6 bases each). Germline V gene sequence: CDR1 MGHRA, CDR2 YSYEKL. The CDR3 consists of 15 residues. The ends were cut back, 5 bases at V and 7 bases at J, with 20 bases in the middle. CDR3 amino acids: CASSRRTGAVGTQYF. CDR3 nucleotides: TGCGCCAGCAGCAGACGGACGGGGGCGGTTGGGACCCAGTACTTC.

The genes are TRBV10-3 and TRBJ2-5, with a weak D call TRBD2 (6 bases). V was pared by 0 bases and J by 9 bases, with 14 bases between. The CDR3 totals 14 residues. The germline V gene encodes CDR1 ENHRY and CDR2 SYGVKD. In DNA form, the CDR3 reads TGTGCCATCAGTGAGTCGACTCGAGGGGAGGCCCAGTACTTC. Amino acid sequence: CAISESTRGEAQYF.

This clonotype was seen ten or more times. This chain connects TRBV6-6 to TRBJ1-2; TRBD1 aligns across 10 bases. This CDR3 has 14 residues. Germline trimming cut 6 bases from V and 6 bases from J; bases unmatched to any gene: 7. Germline V CDR1 and CDR2: MNHNY, SVGAGI (reference sequence). This CDR3 is CASRRDRGDNGYTF. CDR3 in DNA: TGTGCCAGCAGGCGGGACAGGGGAGATAATGGCTACACCTTC.